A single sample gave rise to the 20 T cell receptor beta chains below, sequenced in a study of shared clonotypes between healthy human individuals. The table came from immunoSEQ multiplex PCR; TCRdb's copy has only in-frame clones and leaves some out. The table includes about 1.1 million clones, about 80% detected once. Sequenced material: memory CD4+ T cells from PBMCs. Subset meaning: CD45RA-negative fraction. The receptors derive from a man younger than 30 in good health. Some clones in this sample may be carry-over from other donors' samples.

This CDR3 is CASSYRLWAAQETQYF. The CDR3 bases are TGTGCCAGCAGCTACCGCCTATGGGCGGCCCAAGAGACCCAGTACTTC. V usage is TRBV7-8 and J usage is TRBJ2-5, with D unresolved. This CDR3 has 16 residues. Trimming left V 4 bases short and J 1 base short, with 16 bases between. Germline-derived CDR1 and CDR2 are SGHVS and FQNEAQ.

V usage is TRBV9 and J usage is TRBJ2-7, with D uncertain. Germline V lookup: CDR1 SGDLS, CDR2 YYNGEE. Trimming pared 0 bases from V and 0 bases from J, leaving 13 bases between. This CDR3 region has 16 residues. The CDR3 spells CASSVGLAPTSYEQYF. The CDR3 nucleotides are TGTGCCAGCAGCGTAGGTTTAGCTCCGACCTCCTACGAGCAGTACTTC.

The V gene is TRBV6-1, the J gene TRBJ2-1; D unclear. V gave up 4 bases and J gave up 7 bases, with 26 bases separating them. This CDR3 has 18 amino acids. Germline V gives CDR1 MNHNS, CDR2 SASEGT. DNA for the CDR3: TGTGCCAGCAGTGCTCGAGTGTTGTCGCAGGTTGAGGTAAATGAGCAGTTCTTC. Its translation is CASSARVLSQVEVNEQFF.

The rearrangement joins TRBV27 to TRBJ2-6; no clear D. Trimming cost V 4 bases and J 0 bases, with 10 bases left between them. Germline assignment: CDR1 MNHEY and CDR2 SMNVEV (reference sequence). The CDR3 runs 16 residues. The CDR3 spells CASSSPSYSGANVLTF. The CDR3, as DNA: TGTGCCAGCAGTTCCCCTTCCTACTCTGGGGCCAACGTCCTGACTTTC.

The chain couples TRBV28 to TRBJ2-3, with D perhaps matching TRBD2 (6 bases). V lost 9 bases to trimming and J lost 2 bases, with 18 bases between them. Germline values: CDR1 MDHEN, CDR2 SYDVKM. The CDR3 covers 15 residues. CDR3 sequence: CASTPTPGVTDTQYF. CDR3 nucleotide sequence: TGTGCCAGTACACCTACTCCGGGAGTCACAGATACGCAGTATTTT.

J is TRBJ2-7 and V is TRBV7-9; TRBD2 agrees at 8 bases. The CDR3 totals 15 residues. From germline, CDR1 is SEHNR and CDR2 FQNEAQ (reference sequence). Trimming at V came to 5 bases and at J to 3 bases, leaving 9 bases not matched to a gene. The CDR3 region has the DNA TGTGCCAGCAGCCGAGAGGGGACTAGTTACTACGAGCAGTACTTC. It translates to CASSREGTSYYEQYF.

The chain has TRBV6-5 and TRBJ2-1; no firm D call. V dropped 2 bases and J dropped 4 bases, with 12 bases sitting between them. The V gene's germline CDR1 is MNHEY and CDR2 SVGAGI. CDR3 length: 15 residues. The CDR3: CASSYVSPEYNEQFF. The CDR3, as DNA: TGTGCCAGCAGTTACGTGAGCCCCGAATACAATGAGCAGTTCTTC.

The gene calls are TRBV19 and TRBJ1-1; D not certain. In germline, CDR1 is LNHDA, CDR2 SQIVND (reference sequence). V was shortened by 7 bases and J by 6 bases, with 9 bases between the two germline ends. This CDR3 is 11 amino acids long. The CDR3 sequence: CASIRHPEAFF. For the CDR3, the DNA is TGTGCCAGTATTAGGCATCCTGAAGCTTTCTTT.

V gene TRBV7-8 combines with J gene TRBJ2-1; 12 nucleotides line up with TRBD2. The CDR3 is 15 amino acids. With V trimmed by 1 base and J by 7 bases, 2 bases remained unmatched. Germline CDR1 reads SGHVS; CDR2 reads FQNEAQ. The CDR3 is CASSLGTSGTNEQFF. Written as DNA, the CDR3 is TGTGCCAGCAGCTTAGGGACTAGCGGGACTAATGAGCAGTTCTTC. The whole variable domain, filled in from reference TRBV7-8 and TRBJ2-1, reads GAGVSQSPRYKVAKRGQDVALRCDPISGHVSLFWYQQALGQGPEFLTYFQNEAQLDKSGLPSDRFFAERPEGSVSTLKIQRTQQEDSAVYLCASSLGTSGTNEQFFGPGTRLTVL.

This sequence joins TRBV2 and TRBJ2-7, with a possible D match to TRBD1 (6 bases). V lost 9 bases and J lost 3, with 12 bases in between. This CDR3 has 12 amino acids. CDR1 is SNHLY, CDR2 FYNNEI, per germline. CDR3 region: CARQGDFYEQYF. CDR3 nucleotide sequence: TGTGCCAGACAGGGCGATTTCTACGAGCAGTACTTC. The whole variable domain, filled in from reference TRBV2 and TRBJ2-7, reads EPEVTQTPSHQVTQMGQEVILRCVPISNHLYFYWYRQILGQKVEFLVSFYNNEISEKSEIFDDQFSVERPDGSNFTLKIRSTKLEDSAMYFCARQGDFYEQYFGPGTRLTVT.

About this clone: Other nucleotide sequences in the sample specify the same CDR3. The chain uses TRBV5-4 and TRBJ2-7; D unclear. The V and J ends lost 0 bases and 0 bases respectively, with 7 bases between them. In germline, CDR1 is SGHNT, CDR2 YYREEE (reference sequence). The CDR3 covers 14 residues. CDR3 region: CASSLGSSSYEQYF. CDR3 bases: TGTGCCAGCAGCTTGGGCAGTAGCTCCTACGAGCAGTACTTC. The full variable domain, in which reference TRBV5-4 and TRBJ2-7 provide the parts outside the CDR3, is ETGVTQSPTHLIKTRGQQVTLRCSSQSGHNTVSWYQQALGQGPQFIFQYYREEENGRGNFPPRFSGLQFPNYSSELNVNALELDDSALYLCASSLGSSSYEQYFGPGTRLTVT.

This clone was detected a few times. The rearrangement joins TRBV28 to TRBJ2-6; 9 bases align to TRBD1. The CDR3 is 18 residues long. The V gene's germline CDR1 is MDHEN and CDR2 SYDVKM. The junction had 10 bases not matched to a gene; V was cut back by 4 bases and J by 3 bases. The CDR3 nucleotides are TGTGCCAGCAGTTCACCCGGACAGGGGATGTATGGGGCCAACGTCCTGACTTTC. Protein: CASSSPGQGMYGANVLTF.

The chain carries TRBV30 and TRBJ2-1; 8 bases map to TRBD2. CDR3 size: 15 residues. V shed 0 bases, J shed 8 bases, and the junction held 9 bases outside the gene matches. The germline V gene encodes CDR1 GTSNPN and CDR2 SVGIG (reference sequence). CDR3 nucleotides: TGTGCCTGGAGTGTATCTCTAGCGGGCGTCGATGAGCAGTTCTTC. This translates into CAWSVSLAGVDEQFF.

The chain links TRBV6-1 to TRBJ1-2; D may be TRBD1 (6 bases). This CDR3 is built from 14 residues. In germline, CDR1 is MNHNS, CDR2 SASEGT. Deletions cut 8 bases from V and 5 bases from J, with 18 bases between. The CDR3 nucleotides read TGTGCCAGCCGTGCGGGGGGAGGGGGTTATGGCTACACCTTC. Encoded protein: CASRAGGGGYGYTF.

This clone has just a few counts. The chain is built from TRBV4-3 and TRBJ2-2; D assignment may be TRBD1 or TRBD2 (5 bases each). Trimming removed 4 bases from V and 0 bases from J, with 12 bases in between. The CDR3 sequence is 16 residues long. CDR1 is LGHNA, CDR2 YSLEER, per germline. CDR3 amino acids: CASSRRDGSNTGELFF. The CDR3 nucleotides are TGCGCCAGCAGCCGTAGGGACGGCTCGAACACCGGGGAGCTGTTTTTT.

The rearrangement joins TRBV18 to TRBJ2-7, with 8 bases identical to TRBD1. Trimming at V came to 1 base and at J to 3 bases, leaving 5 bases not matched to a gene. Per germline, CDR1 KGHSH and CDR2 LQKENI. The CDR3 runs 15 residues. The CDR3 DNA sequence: TGTGCCAGCTCACCACTCCCTGGACAGGGCTACGAGCAGTACTTC. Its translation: CASSPLPGQGYEQYF.

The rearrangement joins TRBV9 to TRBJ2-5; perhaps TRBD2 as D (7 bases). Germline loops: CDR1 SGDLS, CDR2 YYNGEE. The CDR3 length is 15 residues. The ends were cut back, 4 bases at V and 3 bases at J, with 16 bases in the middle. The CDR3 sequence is CASSRGGALEETQYF. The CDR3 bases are TGTGCCAGCAGCCGAGGGGGGGCCTTGGAAGAGACCCAGTACTTC.

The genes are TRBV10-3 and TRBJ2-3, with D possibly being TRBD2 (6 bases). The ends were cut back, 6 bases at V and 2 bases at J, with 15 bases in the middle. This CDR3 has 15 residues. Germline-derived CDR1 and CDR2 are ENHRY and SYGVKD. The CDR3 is CAIRRAGGATDTQYF. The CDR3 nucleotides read TGTGCCATCAGAAGGGCCGGCGGGGCCACAGATACGCAGTATTTT.

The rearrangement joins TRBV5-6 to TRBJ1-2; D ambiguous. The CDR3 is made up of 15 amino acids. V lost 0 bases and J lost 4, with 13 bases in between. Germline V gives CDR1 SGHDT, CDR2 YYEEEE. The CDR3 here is CASSLGVGRTYGYTF. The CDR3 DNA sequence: TGTGCCAGCAGCTTGGGAGTGGGCAGGACCTATGGCTACACCTTC.

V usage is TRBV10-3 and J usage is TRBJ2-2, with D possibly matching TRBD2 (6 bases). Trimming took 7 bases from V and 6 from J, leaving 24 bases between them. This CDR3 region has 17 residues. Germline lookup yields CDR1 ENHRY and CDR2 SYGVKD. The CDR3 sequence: CAIKSLALGGIAGELFF. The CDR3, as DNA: TGTGCCATCAAATCACTAGCTCTGGGGGGAATTGCCGGGGAGCTGTTTTTT.